This entry lists 8 T cell receptor beta chains sequenced from one sample in a study of identical twins. TCRdb called the 5' RACE reads again in MiXCR, with one record for every CDR3 protein. The table shows hundreds of thousands of distinct CDR3 sequences, with less than 7% occurring only once. The specimen sequenced was naive T cells sorted from blood. The source is a man between 18 and 35 years old in good health.

This clonotype was seen many times. V is TRBV7-9 and J is TRBJ2-7, with D perhaps TRBD1 (5 bases). The CDR3 is 13 residues long. Per germline, CDR1 SEHNR and CDR2 FQNEAQ (reference sequence). V was clipped by 6 bases and J by 0 bases, with 9 bases between them. CDR3 bases: TGTGCCAGCAGGGGGCTTAACTCCTACGAGCAGTACTTC. It is translated as CASRGLNSYEQYF.

The sample holds many counts of this clonotype. The rearrangement uses TRBV5-1 and TRBJ2-1; the D gene could be TRBD1 or TRBD2 (5 bases each). The V and J ends lost 0 bases and 3 bases respectively, with 13 bases between them. CDR3 length: 16 residues. Germline-derived CDR1 and CDR2 are SGHRS and YFSETQ. The DNA of the CDR3 is TGCGCCAGCAGCTTGGAATACGGGACGAACTACAATGAGCAGTTCTTC. Its translation is CASSLEYGTNYNEQFF.

This clonotype has a count of ten or more. The chain employs TRBV27 and TRBJ2-7, with D tentatively TRBD1 (6 bases). The CDR3 covers 14 residues. Looked up from germline, CDR1 is MNHEY and CDR2 is SMNVEV (reference sequence). Trimming cost V 1 base and J 4 bases, with 11 bases left between them. The CDR3 protein is CASSLFQGQYEQYF. CDR3 nucleotides: TGTGCCAGCAGTTTATTTCAGGGGCAGTACGAGCAGTACTTC.

This clonotype was seen a handful of times. The chain links TRBV3-1 to TRBJ2-5; D gene unclear. CDR1 is LGHDT, CDR2 YNNKEL, per germline (reference sequence). The germline V and J ends were trimmed by 0 bases and 4 bases, with 12 bases remaining between them. CDR3 length: 15 residues. The CDR3 reads CASSQDPAGPETQYF. The CDR3 region has the DNA TGTGCCAGCAGCCAAGATCCGGCCGGGCCAGAGACCCAGTACTTC.

This clonotype was recorded many times. The chain is built from TRBV4-2 and TRBJ2-4; D not certain. V lost 4 bases to trimming and J lost 5 bases, with 9 bases between them. The germline CDR1 and CDR2 sequences are LGHNA and YNFKEQ. The CDR3 is 13 amino acids. CDR3 residues: CASSLAIENIQYF. Here the CDR3 DNA reads TGTGCCAGCAGCCTGGCAATAGAAAACATTCAGTACTTC.

The rearrangement links TRBV27 to TRBJ2-3, with TRBD1 matching over 9 bases. This CDR3 spans 15 amino acids. Germline V gives CDR1 MNHEY, CDR2 SMNVEV (reference sequence). Unmatched junction bases numbered 8, after V lost 6 bases and J lost 4 bases. CDR3 sequence: CASSTGGVGADTQYF. In nucleotides, the CDR3 is TGTGCCAGCAGCACAGGGGGCGTTGGTGCAGATACGCAGTATTTT.

This clonotype was detected many times. This chain connects TRBV20-1 to TRBJ2-1; TRBD2 matches 12 bases. CDR1 is DFQATT and CDR2 is SNEGSKA in the germline V gene (reference sequence). J lost 4 bases, V lost 4 bases, and 5 bases had no gene match. CDR3 size: 15 residues. The CDR3 sequence is CSATWTSGTYNEQFF. Here the CDR3 DNA reads TGCAGTGCTACCTGGACTAGCGGGACTTACAATGAGCAGTTCTTC.

This clonotype is a singleton in its sample. The CDR3 does not close with the conserved phenylalanine or tryptophan, likely indicating a read error. The limits of the CDR3 on the DNA are not certain, so only TCRdb's listed CDR3 is given. The genes are TRBV20-1 and TRBJ1-2. The CDR3 contains 8 residues when both ends are counted. Germline V gives CDR1 DFQATT, CDR2 SNEGSKA (reference sequence). The CDR3 is CSASQGHL.